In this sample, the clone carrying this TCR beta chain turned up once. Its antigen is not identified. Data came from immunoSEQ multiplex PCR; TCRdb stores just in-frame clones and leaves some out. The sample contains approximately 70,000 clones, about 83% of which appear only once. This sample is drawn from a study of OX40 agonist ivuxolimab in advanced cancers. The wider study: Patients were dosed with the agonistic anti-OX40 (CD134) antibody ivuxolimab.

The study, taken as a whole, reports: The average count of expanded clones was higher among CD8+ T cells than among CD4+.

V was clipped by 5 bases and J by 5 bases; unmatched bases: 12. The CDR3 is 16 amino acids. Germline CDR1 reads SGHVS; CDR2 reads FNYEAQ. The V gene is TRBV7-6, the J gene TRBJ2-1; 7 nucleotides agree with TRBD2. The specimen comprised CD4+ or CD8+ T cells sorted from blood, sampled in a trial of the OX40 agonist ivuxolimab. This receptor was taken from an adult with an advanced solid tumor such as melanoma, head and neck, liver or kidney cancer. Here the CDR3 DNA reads TGTGCCAGCAGCCACGGGGGGACTACCACGAACAATGAGCAGTTCTTC. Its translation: CASSHGGTTTNNEQFF.